The following is a T cell receptor beta chain sequence with its context. The protocol was immunoSEQ multiplex PCR, while the TCRdb copy is restricted to in-frame clones and leaves out a portion. The table records some 430,000 clones, roughly 91% of them present only once. This record comes from a study of blood T cell repertoires in COVID-19. This clonotype originated in a young man who had recovered from COVID-19. Sequenced: PBMCs or T cells enriched from blood (not recorded which).

For the CDR3, the DNA is TGTGCCAGCAGCCTTAGGGGTTTCTCTGGGGCCAACGTCCTGACTTTC. It is translated as CASSLRGFSGANVLTF. This chain joins TRBV28 and TRBJ2-6, with D possibly TRBD1 on 5 matching bases. CDR1 MDHEN and CDR2 SYDVKM come from the germline V gene. The CDR3 totals 16 residues. Trimming stripped 6 bases from V and 0 bases from J, with 12 bases between.